What follows are 32 T cell receptor beta chains derived from one specimen sequenced in a study of blood T cell repertoires in COVID-19. Data came from immunoSEQ multiplex PCR; TCRdb stores just in-frame clones and leaves some out. The data hold about 200,000 clones, with 80% to 90% observed a single time. Source material: peripheral blood. These receptors originate from a woman older than 75 with acute or convalescent COVID-19.

This chain uses TRBV18 with TRBJ1-1; 8 bases match TRBD1. The CDR3 runs 14 residues. CDR1 KGHSH and CDR2 LQKENI come from the germline V gene. The trim removed 3 bases at V and 7 bases at J, leaving 7 bases unmatched. CDR3 amino acids: CASSPARGHGEAFF. The CDR3 DNA follows: TGTGCCAGCTCACCCGCCAGGGGGCATGGTGAAGCTTTCTTT.

The chain joins TRBV29-1 to TRBJ1-5; a weak D match, TRBD1 (5 bases). Per the germline V gene, CDR1 is SQVTM and CDR2 is ANQGSEA. V was shortened by 2 bases and J by 2 bases, with 13 bases between the two germline ends. This CDR3 comprises 15 residues. The CDR3 DNA sequence: TGCAGCGTTGAAAAGGGACTACGTTGCAATCAGCCCCAGCATTTT. This encodes CSVEKGLRCNQPQHF.

V gene TRBV29-1 combines with J gene TRBJ1-2; 10 nucleotides match TRBD1. The CDR3 is 13 residues long. Trimming removed 6 bases from V and 4 bases from J; junction bases left unmatched: 5. Germline CDR1 reads SQVTM; CDR2 reads ANQGSEA. CDR3 nucleotides: TGCAGCGTGAGATGGACAGGGGGCTATGGCTACACCTTC. Protein: CSVRWTGGYGYTF.

V and J are TRBV11-2 and TRBJ1-1; 8 nucleotides match TRBD1. Germline V gene lookup returns CDR1 SGHAT and CDR2 FQNNGV. This CDR3 region has 14 residues. The V and J ends lost 5 bases and 1 base, in that order; junction bases with no gene match: 3. The CDR3 sequence is CASSLGTGNTEAFF. As DNA, the CDR3 is TGTGCCAGCAGCCTAGGGACAGGGAACACTGAAGCTTTCTTT. Supplemented by reference TRBV11-2 and TRBJ1-1, the full variable domain reads EAGVAQSPRYKIIEKRQSVAFWCNPISGHATLYWYQQILGQGPKLLIQFQNNGVVDDSQLPKDRFSAERLKGVDSTLKIQPAKLEDSAVYLCASSLGTGNTEAFFGQGTRLTVV.

The rearrangement uses TRBV4-3 and TRBJ1-5; weak D call: TRBD1 (5 bases). The germline V gene encodes CDR1 LGHNA and CDR2 YSLEER. The CDR3 loop spans 15 amino acids. The ends were cut back, 0 bases at V and 6 bases at J, with 12 bases in the middle. In DNA, the CDR3 is TGCGCCAGCAGCCAAGAGGCGCGGGGGTCTCAGCCCCAGCATTTT. Its protein is CASSQEARGSQPQHF.

The chain employs TRBV19 and TRBJ1-3; D not resolved. CDR3 length equals 13 residues. V was trimmed by 3 bases and J by 2 bases, leaving 5 bases between them. From germline, CDR1 is LNHDA and CDR2 SQIVND (reference sequence). CDR3 sequence reads: CASSIITGNTIYF. For the CDR3, the DNA is TGTGCCAGTAGTATTATAACTGGAAACACCATATATTTT. The entire variable domain, with the rest obtained from reference TRBV19 and TRBJ1-3, is as follows: DGGITQSPKYLFRKEGQNVTLSCEQNLNHDAMYWYRQDPGQGLRLIYYSQIVNDFQKGDIAEGYSVSREKKESFPLTVTSAQKNPTAFYLCASSIITGNTIYFGEGSWLTVV.

CDR3 region: CASLNRLAGQETQYF. The CDR3 DNA sequence: TGTGCCAGCCTAAACAGACTAGCGGGTCAAGAGACCCAGTACTTC. The V gene is TRBV7-2, the J gene TRBJ2-5, with TRBD2 matching over 10 bases. V lost 8 bases, J lost 2 bases, and 8 bases stayed unmatched. This CDR3 is built from 15 residues. CDR1 SGHTA and CDR2 FQGNSA come from the germline V gene.

CDR3 loop: CASSLDAGGPNTGELFF. CDR3 DNA: TGTGCCAGCAGCTTAGATGCGGGGGGGCCGAACACCGGGGAGCTGTTTTTT. The chain carries TRBV11-3 and TRBJ2-2, with 9 bases identical to TRBD2. The germline V gene has CDR1 SGHNT and CDR2 YENEEA. The CDR3 covers 17 residues. V trimming: 0 bases; J trimming: 0 bases; junction bases outside the gene matches: 2.

The V gene is TRBV7-2, the J gene TRBJ2-2; 7 bases fit TRBD1. The germline V gene has CDR1 SGHTA and CDR2 FQGNSA. This CDR3 contains 15 residues. V lost 6 bases to trimming and J lost 5 bases; unmatched junction nucleotides: 9. DNA for the CDR3: TGTGCCAGCAGGCCGCCGGGACAGATAACCGGGGAGCTGTTTTTT. It yields the protein CASRPPGQITGELFF.

The V gene is TRBV19, the J gene TRBJ1-2; 7 bases fit TRBD1. Germline values: CDR1 LNHDA, CDR2 SQIVND (reference sequence). This CDR3 has 14 amino acids. J lost 2 bases, V lost 5 bases, and 5 bases had no gene match. This CDR3 is CASSPQTGNYGYTF. DNA for the CDR3: TGTGCCAGTAGTCCGCAGACAGGGAACTATGGCTACACCTTC.

The rearrangement joins TRBV29-1 to TRBJ1-2; D gene uncertain. V was shortened by 4 bases and J by 5 bases, with 17 bases between the two germline ends. The CDR3 is made up of 14 amino acids. Per the germline V gene, CDR1 is SQVTM and CDR2 is ANQGSEA. CDR3 sequence reads: CSVANRERGYGYTF. The DNA for the CDR3 is TGCAGCGTTGCGAATCGGGAGCGAGGTTATGGCTACACCTTC. The entire variable domain, with the rest obtained from reference TRBV29-1 and TRBJ1-2, is as follows: SAVISQKPSRDICQRGTSLTIQCQVDSQVTMMFWYRQQPGQSLTLIATANQGSEATYESGFVIDKFPISRPNLTFSTLTVSNMSPEDSSIYLCSVANRERGYGYTFGSGTRLTVV.

CDR3 loop: CATSRDLGQTYSNQPQHF. The CDR3 DNA follows: TGTGCCACCAGCAGAGATCTCGGACAGACTTATAGCAATCAGCCCCAGCATTTT. This rearrangement joins TRBV15 to TRBJ1-5, with a tentative D call TRBD1 (6 bases). Germline V gene sequence: CDR1 LNHNV, CDR2 YYDKDF (reference sequence). Deletions cut 0 bases from V and 0 bases from J, with 15 bases between. The CDR3 spans 18 residues.

This clone was seen a single time. The chain links TRBV3-1 (or the pseudogene TRBV3-2) to TRBJ1-6; 9 nucleotides agree with TRBD1. This CDR3 contains 17 residues. The junction had 5 bases not matched to a gene; V was cut back by 4 bases and J by 1 base. Germline V gene sequence: CDR1 LGHDT, CDR2 YNNKEL (reference sequence). CDR3 amino acids: CASSRLDRGSYNSPLHF. CDR3 DNA sequence: TGTGCCAGCAGCCGACTGGACAGGGGTTCCTATAATTCACCCCTCCACTTT.

This chain uses TRBV30 with TRBJ2-5, with 7 bases lining up with TRBD1. CDR1 and CDR2 (germline): GTSNPN, SVGIG (reference sequence). The CDR3 runs to 14 residues. J lost 3 bases, V lost 0 bases, and 4 bases had no gene match. CDR3 loop: CAWSVQGSKETQYF. In DNA, the CDR3 is TGTGCCTGGAGTGTACAGGGGTCAAAAGAGACCCAGTACTTC.

The genes are TRBV12-3 or TRBV12-4 and TRBJ1-2; TRBD1 might be the D (5 bases). The CDR3 has 12 residues. V lost 3 bases to trimming and J lost 7 bases, with 9 bases between them. CDR3 DNA: TGTGCCAGCAGTTTTAGGGGAACTGGCTACACCTTC. It translates to CASSFRGTGYTF.

The rearrangement links TRBV19 to TRBJ2-5; 8 positions agree with TRBD2. The CDR3 covers 15 residues. V was pared by 3 bases and J by 2 bases, with 5 bases of the junction left unmatched. The germline V gene has CDR1 LNHDA and CDR2 SQIVND (reference sequence). DNA of the CDR3: TGTGCCAGTAGTATTGGTCGCGGGAGGCAAGAGACCCAGTACTTC. Its translation: CASSIGRGRQETQYF.

The chain recombines TRBV6-5 with TRBJ1-2; D remains unclear. CDR1 is MNHEY and CDR2 is SVGAGI in the germline V gene. The CDR3 has 12 residues. The germline V and J ends were trimmed by 1 base and 8 bases, with 8 bases remaining between them. CDR3 sequence reads: CASSYWEGGYTF. CDR3 DNA: TGTGCCAGCAGTTACTGGGAGGGAGGCTACACCTTC.

Only one count was recorded for this clone. The J gene is TRBJ2-2, the V gene TRBV6-5, with D possibly matching TRBD1 (5 bases). This CDR3 comprises 14 residues. Germline V gene data show CDR1 as MNHEY and CDR2 as SVGAGI. The V end was cut by 7 bases, the J end by 5 bases, with 14 bases between. Written as DNA, the CDR3 is TGTGCCAGCACCACTATAAGGGGAACCGGGGAGCTGTTTTTT. As protein: CASTTIRGTGELFF.

J is TRBJ1-6 and V is TRBV2; D perhaps matches TRBD1 (5 bases). The CDR3 is made up of 16 amino acids. Germline loops: CDR1 SNHLY, CDR2 FYNNEI. Trimming removed 3 bases at V and 8 bases at J, with 17 bases between. The CDR3 spells CASSDPARVEDSPLHF. In nucleotides, the CDR3 is TGTGCCAGCAGTGACCCGGCCAGGGTGGAAGATTCACCCCTCCACTTT.

The chain links TRBV25-1 to TRBJ1-1; a weak D match, TRBD1 (5 bases). The CDR3 spans 12 residues. V shed 4 bases and J shed 6 bases, with 9 bases lying between them. Germline lookup yields CDR1 MGHDK and CDR2 SYGVNS. As DNA, the CDR3 is TGTGCCAGCAGTGGCGGGACTGCTGAAGCTTTCTTT. Amino acids: CASSGGTAEAFF.

The V gene is TRBV27, the J gene TRBJ2-1; 8 bases map to TRBD2. Per germline, CDR1 MNHEY and CDR2 SMNVEV (reference sequence). V dropped 6 bases and J dropped 7; count of bases not matched to a gene: 2. The CDR3 sequence is 12 residues long. The DNA of the CDR3 is TGTGCCAGCAGCCGACTAGCGAATGAGCAGTTCTTC. It yields the protein CASSRLANEQFF.

The chain employs TRBV5-1 and TRBJ1-2; D remains unclear. Germline V gene data show CDR1 as SGHRS and CDR2 as YFSETQ. The CDR3 totals 15 residues. Trimming shortened V by 0 bases and J by 8 bases, and 17 bases separated the two germline ends. This CDR3 is CASSLVEGTSTGYTF. CDR3 sequence (DNA): TGCGCCAGCAGCTTGGTGGAGGGTACTAGTACGGGCTACACCTTC. Together with reference TRBV5-1 and TRBJ1-2, the CDR3 gives the full variable domain: KAGVTQTPRYLIKTRGQQVTLSCSPISGHRSVSWYQQTPGQGLQFLFEYFSETQRNKGNFPGRFSGRQFSNSRSEMNVSTLELGDSALYLCASSLVEGTSTGYTFGSGTRLTVV.

This clone was seen a handful of times. The CDR3 reads CASSQDDWDTNTEAFF. CDR3 DNA: TGTGCCAGCAGCCAAGATGACTGGGACACCAACACTGAAGCTTTCTTT. This chain links TRBV4-2 with TRBJ1-1, with D possibly matching TRBD1 (6 bases). V shed 0 bases and J shed 2 bases, with 13 bases lying between them. Per germline, CDR1 LGHNA and CDR2 YNFKEQ. The CDR3 is made up of 16 amino acids.

The rearrangement links TRBV24-1 to TRBJ1-2; 7 bases are a match to TRBD1. Per germline, CDR1 KGHDR and CDR2 SFDVKD. The CDR3 is made up of 16 amino acids. The V and J ends lost 2 bases and 5 bases, in that order; junction bases with no gene match: 10. The CDR3 loop reads CATSDSGLGQPYGYTF. In DNA form, the CDR3 reads TGTGCCACCAGTGATTCTGGTTTGGGACAGCCTTATGGCTACACCTTC.

V is TRBV2 and J is TRBJ1-6; perhaps TRBD1 as D (6 bases). Germline-derived CDR1 and CDR2 are SNHLY and FYNNEI. V lost 6 bases and J 5 bases, leaving 8 bases between the germline ends. CDR3 size: 13 residues. The CDR3 DNA reads as TGTGCCAGCAGGGACAGCAATAATTCACCCCTCCACTTT. Amino acid sequence: CASRDSNNSPLHF.

This chain uses TRBV9 with TRBJ1-1; D remains unclear. V was pared by 0 bases and J by 0 bases, with 9 bases between. Germline V CDR1 and CDR2: SGDLS, YYNGEE. There are 15 residues in the CDR3. CDR3 region: CASSVDEVMNTEAFF. Here the CDR3 DNA reads TGTGCCAGCAGCGTAGATGAGGTTATGAACACTGAAGCTTTCTTT.

The chain has TRBV7-3 and TRBJ2-5, with D perhaps matching TRBD2 (6 bases). CDR3 length: 13 residues. In germline, CDR1 is SGHTA, CDR2 FQGTGA. V lost 3 bases and J lost 5, with 10 bases in between. The CDR3 loop is CASSFGSGETQYF. The CDR3 DNA sequence: TGTGCCAGCAGCTTCGGGAGCGGGGAGACCCAGTACTTC.

V and J are TRBV4-3 and TRBJ1-2; D is possibly TRBD1 (5 bases). This CDR3 comprises 13 residues. Deletions cut 3 bases from V and 2 bases from J, with 7 bases between. Germline V CDR1 and CDR2: LGHNA, YSLEER. CDR3 residues: CASSHQGNYGYTF. In DNA, the CDR3 is TGCGCCAGCAGCCACCAGGGAAACTATGGCTACACCTTC.

The chain is built from TRBV6-5 and TRBJ1-3; tentatively, D is TRBD1 (6 bases). V gave up 1 base and J gave up 0 bases, with 7 bases separating them. The V gene's germline CDR1 is MNHEY and CDR2 SVGAGI. CDR3 length: 15 amino acids. CDR3: CASSYFRGSGNTIYF. The CDR3 DNA is TGTGCCAGCAGTTACTTCAGGGGCTCTGGAAACACCATATATTTT.

The rearrangement joins TRBV6-5 to TRBJ1-1; 8 positions agree with TRBD1. This CDR3 has 13 amino acids. J lost 8 bases, V lost 7 bases, and 9 bases had no gene match. Germline loops: CDR1 MNHEY, CDR2 SVGAGI. CDR3 region: CASKGTGSGEAFF. The CDR3 nucleotides are TGTGCCAGCAAGGGGACAGGCTCCGGGGAAGCTTTCTTT.

This clone was picked up a small number of times. The chain recombines TRBV15 with TRBJ1-5, with TRBD1 as a possible D gene (6 bases). The germline V gene encodes CDR1 LNHNV and CDR2 YYDKDF (reference sequence). The CDR3 consists of 15 residues. The V end lost 3 bases, the J end lost 4 bases, and 13 bases lay between the germline ends. The CDR3 nucleotides are TGTGCCACCAGCAGCTCACAGGGCCCAAATCAGCCCCAGCATTTT. The encoded protein is CATSSSQGPNQPQHF.

This chain links TRBV2 with TRBJ1-1, with D unclear. The length of the CDR3 is 13 residues. Germline values: CDR1 SNHLY, CDR2 FYNNEI. The V end was cut by 1 base, the J end by 1 base, with 4 bases between. Written as DNA, the CDR3 is TGTGCCAGCAGTGAAGACAGGAACACTGAAGCTTTCTTT. Translated, it gives CASSEDRNTEAFF.